Below, 12 T cell receptor beta chains from the same sample are listed, as sequenced in a study of blood T cell repertoires in COVID-19. Sequencing was performed with immunoSEQ multiplex PCR; in TCRdb, only in-frame clones are kept and a portion is missing. This sample has 300,000 to 350,000 clones; about nine tenths occur once, and the top ten carry over 3.5%. Specimen: peripheral blood. These TCRs come from a woman aged 55-75 years with COVID-19, enrolled during active disease.

This clone was detected once. The CDR3 DNA reads TGTGCCAGCAGGTATTCTTCTAGCACAGATACGCAGTATTTT. It codes for CASRYSSSTDTQYF. The rearrangement links TRBV5-5 to TRBJ2-3; D remains ambiguous. With 5 bases removed from V and 0 bases from J, the gap between germline ends came to 10 bases. Per the germline V gene, CDR1 is SGHKS and CDR2 is YYEKEE (reference sequence). The CDR3 runs 14 residues.

This chain links TRBV7-2 with TRBJ1-4; D gene ambiguous. Trimming shortened V by 5 bases and J by 7 bases, and 8 bases separated the two germline ends. The CDR3 has 12 residues. CDR1 and CDR2 from the germline V gene are SGHTA and FQGNSA. This CDR3 is CASSLEGEKLFF. In DNA form, the CDR3 reads TGTGCCAGCAGCCTTGAGGGTGAAAAACTGTTTTTT.

The rearrangement uses TRBV19 and TRBJ1-5, with 12 bases identical to TRBD1. The CDR3 has 16 residues. Germline V lookup: CDR1 LNHDA, CDR2 SQIVND (reference sequence). The junction had 10 bases not matched to a gene; V was cut back by 7 bases and J by 6 bases. The CDR3 sequence: CASTGKGTGGFQPQHF. DNA for the CDR3: TGTGCCAGTACGGGTAAAGGGACAGGGGGCTTTCAGCCCCAGCATTTT.

This clone was detected once. This chain joins TRBV2 and TRBJ1-1; D is unclear. Per germline, CDR1 SNHLY and CDR2 FYNNEI. This CDR3 comprises 11 residues. V gave up 7 bases and J gave up 10 bases, with 13 bases separating them. CDR3 protein: CASTTLEGAFF. Here the CDR3 DNA reads TGTGCCAGCACTACCCTCGAGGGAGCTTTCTTT.

This chain links TRBV10-2 with TRBJ1-1, with 10 bases that match TRBD1. Germline V gene lookup returns CDR1 WSHSY and CDR2 SAAADI. V lost 6 bases to trimming and J lost 5 bases; unmatched junction nucleotides: 3. This CDR3 is built from 13 residues. DNA of the CDR3: TGCGCCAGCAGGGGGACAGGGGTGACTGAAGCTTTCTTT. This codes for CASRGTGVTEAFF.

The chain couples TRBV5-1 to TRBJ1-4; D is perhaps TRBD1 (6 bases). Germline CDR1 is SGHRS and CDR2 is YFSETQ. There are 14 residues in the CDR3. Trimming took 2 bases from V and 10 from J, leaving 15 bases between them. In DNA form, the CDR3 reads TGCGCCAGCAGCTTTGGCGCAGGGGCTGGAAAACTGTTTTTT. This sequence encodes CASSFGAGAGKLFF.

This clone was seen more than once but under ten times. The J gene is TRBJ1-2, the V gene TRBV5-1, with D perhaps TRBD1 (6 bases). V was clipped by 4 bases and J by 10 bases, with 17 bases between them. The CDR3 consists of 13 residues. The V gene's germline CDR1 is SGHRS and CDR2 YFSETQ. CDR3 residues: CASSPIPTGDYTF. DNA for the CDR3: TGCGCCAGCAGCCCAATCCCGACAGGAGACTACACCTTC.

This clone has only one observation. This chain connects TRBV5-8 to TRBJ2-1, with D perhaps matching TRBD1 (5 bases). The germline V and J ends were trimmed by 3 bases and 6 bases, with 16 bases remaining between them. The CDR3 sequence is 15 residues long. From germline, CDR1 is SGHTS and CDR2 YDEGEE. CDR3: CASSWGPQGSNEQFF. In DNA form, the CDR3 reads TGTGCCAGCAGCTGGGGTCCTCAGGGATCCAATGAGCAGTTCTTC.

This clone was recorded once. This chain joins TRBV21-1 and TRBJ2-3; the D call TRBD1 from the table was never checked on the DNA. TRBV21-1 is classified as a pseudogene. The CDR3 is made up of 17 amino acids. CDR3 DNA sequence: TGTGCCAGCAGCAAAGCGCCCAGGCTAAATTGCACAGATACGCAGTATTTT. It translates to CASSKAPRLNCTDTQYF.

The chain carries TRBV7-9 and TRBJ2-3; 9 bases are shared with TRBD1. Germline V gene data show CDR1 as SEHNR and CDR2 as FQNEAQ (reference sequence). This CDR3 is 14 amino acids long. V was clipped by 8 bases and J by 5 bases; unmatched bases: 8. CDR3 sequence: CASPGTGNLDTQYF. In nucleotides, the CDR3 is TGTGCCAGCCCTGGGACAGGGAATTTAGATACGCAGTATTTT.

The chain recombines TRBV9 with TRBJ1-1; no clear D gene. The CDR3 has 15 residues. V lost 0 bases and J lost 4, with 13 bases in between. CDR1 is SGDLS and CDR2 is YYNGEE in the germline V gene. For the CDR3, the DNA is TGTGCCAGCAGCGTAGGTGGGCAGTACTTCACTGAAGCTTTCTTT. Translation gives CASSVGGQYFTEAFF.

DNA of the CDR3: TGTGCCAGCAGTTACTCGATGTCGGGAAACAATGAGCAGTTCTTC. Translating it yields CASSYSMSGNNEQFF. This chain uses TRBV6-5 with TRBJ2-1, with D perhaps TRBD2 (5 bases). CDR3 length: 15 residues. The V and J ends lost 0 bases and 5 bases respectively, with 11 bases between them. Germline lookup yields CDR1 MNHEY and CDR2 SVGAGI.